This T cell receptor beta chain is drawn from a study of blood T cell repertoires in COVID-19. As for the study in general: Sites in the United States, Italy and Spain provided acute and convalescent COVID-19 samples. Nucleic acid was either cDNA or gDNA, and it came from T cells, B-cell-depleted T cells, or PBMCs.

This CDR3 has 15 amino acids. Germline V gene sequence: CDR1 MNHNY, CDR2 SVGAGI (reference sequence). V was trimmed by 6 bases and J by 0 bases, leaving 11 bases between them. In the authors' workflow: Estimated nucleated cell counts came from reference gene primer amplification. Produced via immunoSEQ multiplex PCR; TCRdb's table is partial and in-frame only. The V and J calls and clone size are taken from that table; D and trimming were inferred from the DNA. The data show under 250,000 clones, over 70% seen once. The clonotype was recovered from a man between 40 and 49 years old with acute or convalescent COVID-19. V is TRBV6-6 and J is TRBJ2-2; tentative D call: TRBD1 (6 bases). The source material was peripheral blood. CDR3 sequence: CASSLDRPNTGELFF. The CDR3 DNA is TGTGCCAGCAGCCTGGACAGACCGAACACCGGGGAGCTGTTTTTT.